The clone carrying this T cell receptor beta chain was detected only a few times. Its specificity is not known. The data belong to a study of T cell repertoires in cytomegalovirus infection. Study context: Use of recently identified HLA-C-restricted and well-studied HLA-B-restricted CMV epitopes was part of the study. In public TCR beta signatures, there were indications of both CMV infection and matching HLA type.

TCRdb re-analysed the reads in MiXCR, keeping a single row per CDR3 protein. The data show 300,000 to 400,000 distinct CDR3 sequences, about 27% seen once. The V end was cut by 4 bases, the J end by 2 bases, with 6 bases between. Looked up from germline, CDR1 is LNHDA and CDR2 is SQIVND (reference sequence). The CDR3 spans 14 residues. Study-level results: It was HLA-C-restricted CMV-specific TCR beta clonotypes that dominated the response ex vivo. Cumulative public TCR beta family frequency identified carriers of CMV plus the relevant HLA.

The clonotype originates from a human donor in good health (CMV status not recorded). Some clones in this sample may be carry-over from other donors' samples. Here the sequenced sample was cultured PBMCs, taken from culture after CMV antigen stimulation. The V call is TRBV19, the J call TRBJ2-6; no reliable D call. The CDR3 region is CASSTGPGANVLTF. The DNA for the CDR3 is TGTGCCAGTAGTACAGGCCCTGGGGCCAACGTCCTGACTTTC. The variable domain in full, completed from reference TRBV19 and TRBJ2-6, reads DGGITQSPKYLFRKEGQNVTLSCEQNLNHDAMYWYRQDPGQGLRLIYYSQIVNDFQKGDIAEGYSVSREKKESFPLTVTSAQKNPTAFYLCASSTGPGANVLTFGAGSRLTVL.